One and the same sample provided the 27 T cell receptor beta chains below, sequenced in a study of blood T cell repertoires in COVID-19. The repertoire was sequenced with immunoSEQ multiplex PCR; TCRdb's copy has only in-frame clones and lacks some. The sample holds about 82,000 clones, 60% to 80% seen once. The sample taken for sequencing was peripheral blood. Source of these receptors: a man between 60 and 75 years old with COVID-19, enrolled during active disease.

This clone has only a few counts. The chain employs TRBV9 and TRBJ2-3; D remains ambiguous. The CDR3 is 13 residues long. Trimming took off 8 bases at V and 2 bases at J, with 12 bases between the two ends. CDR1 SGDLS and CDR2 YYNGEE come from the germline V gene. CDR3 coding DNA: TGTGCCAGTGACGACTCGTTCACAGATACGCAGTATTTT. It translates to CASDDSFTDTQYF.

V and J are TRBV21-1 and TRBJ1-1; the table assigns TRBD1, which was not confirmed against the DNA. TRBV21-1 is labeled a pseudogene. The CDR3 spans 18 residues. The CDR3 nucleotides are TGTGCCAGCAGCATCTTCCCCGACAGGTCCCACATGAACACTGAAGCTTTCTTT. It codes for CASSIFPDRSHMNTEAFF.

The rearrangement links TRBV7-9 to TRBJ2-1; D remains ambiguous. Trimming removed 3 bases from V and 1 base from J, with 7 bases in between. CDR1 and CDR2 from the germline V gene are SEHNR and FQNEAQ (reference sequence). This CDR3 has 14 amino acids. This CDR3 reads CASSLPRSYNEQFF. In DNA, the CDR3 is TGTGCCAGCAGCTTGCCCAGGTCCTACAATGAGCAGTTCTTC.

The rearrangement joins TRBV10-3 to TRBJ1-6; no clear D. Trimming left V 7 bases short and J 6 bases short, with 13 bases between. Per germline, CDR1 ENHRY and CDR2 SYGVKD. The CDR3 sequence is 14 residues long. The CDR3 bases are TGTGCCATCACCGTGGGAGGGTCTAATTCACCCCTCCACTTT. Protein: CAITVGGSNSPLHF.

The V call is TRBV4-2, the J call TRBJ2-5; D ambiguous. CDR3 size: 14 residues. The germline V gene encodes CDR1 LGHNA and CDR2 YNFKEQ. V was trimmed by 0 bases and J by 6 bases, leaving 11 bases between them. This chain's CDR3 is CASSQEGQAKTQYF. The CDR3 DNA sequence: TGTGCCAGCAGCCAAGAGGGCCAGGCAAAGACCCAGTACTTC.

The chain uses TRBV18 and TRBJ1-1, with 7 bases identical to TRBD1. Germline CDR1 is KGHSH and CDR2 is LQKENI. V lost 5 bases to trimming and J lost 2 bases; unmatched junction nucleotides: 8. The CDR3 contains 15 residues. This chain's CDR3 is CASSSSQGTNTEAFF. As DNA, the CDR3 is TGTGCCAGCTCATCGTCACAGGGGACTAACACTGAAGCTTTCTTT.

The gene calls are TRBV14 and TRBJ2-1; 8 bases match TRBD1. This CDR3 comprises 16 residues. With 5 bases clipped from V and 2 bases from J, the junction kept 8 bases outside the gene matches. Germline CDR1 is SGHDN and CDR2 is FVKESK. The DNA of the CDR3 is TGTGCCAGCAGCGGCGACAGGGGTGTCACCTACAATGAGCAGTTCTTC. Translated: CASSGDRGVTYNEQFF.

The genes are TRBV7-2 and TRBJ2-1; D is possibly TRBD2 (7 bases). Germline lookup yields CDR1 SGHTA and CDR2 FQGNSA. V was trimmed by 1 base and J by 0 bases, leaving 19 bases between them. This CDR3 is built from 19 residues. CDR3 residues: CASSLGRGALGSSYNEQFF. CDR3 in DNA: TGTGCCAGCAGCTTAGGACGGGGGGCCCTCGGAAGCTCCTACAATGAGCAGTTCTTC.

J is TRBJ2-7 and V is TRBV11-1, with TRBD1 as a possible D gene (5 bases). CDR1 is SGHAT, CDR2 FQDESV, per germline (reference sequence). This CDR3 has 12 amino acids. V shed 5 bases and J shed 4 bases, with 9 bases lying between them. The CDR3 here is CASSLRDYEQYF. CDR3 nucleotide sequence: TGTGCCAGCAGCCTCAGGGATTACGAGCAGTACTTC.

CDR3 sequence reads: CASSPRAGSSEQFF. In DNA, the CDR3 is TGCGCCAGCAGCCCCAGGGCAGGTTCGAGTGAGCAGTTCTTC. J is TRBJ2-1 and V is TRBV5-1; D perhaps matches TRBD1 (5 bases). Trimming took off 4 bases at V and 9 bases at J, with 17 bases between the two ends. This CDR3 is 14 amino acids long. Germline CDR1 reads SGHRS; CDR2 reads YFSETQ. Variable domain in full (rest from reference TRBV5-1 and TRBJ2-1): KAGVTQTPRYLIKTRGQQVTLSCSPISGHRSVSWYQQTPGQGLQFLFEYFSETQRNKGNFPGRFSGRQFSNSRSEMNVSTLELGDSALYLCASSPRAGSSEQFFGPGTRLTVL.

The chain recombines TRBV29-1 with TRBJ1-1, with TRBD1 identical over 7 bases. The CDR3 spans 13 residues. Per germline, CDR1 SQVTM and CDR2 ANQGSEA. V dropped 6 bases and J dropped 4; count of bases not matched to a gene: 8. CDR3 in DNA: TGCAGCGTGACAGGGCTCCGTTCCACTGAAGCTTTCTTT. It yields the protein CSVTGLRSTEAFF. Combining the CDR3 with reference TRBV29-1 and TRBJ1-1 gives the whole variable domain SAVISQKPSRDICQRGTSLTIQCQVDSQVTMMFWYRQQPGQSLTLIATANQGSEATYESGFVIDKFPISRPNLTFSTLTVSNMSPEDSSIYLCSVTGLRSTEAFFGQGTRLTVV.

This clone was recorded once. The chain joins TRBV6-2 or TRBV6-3 to TRBJ1-5, with D hard to call. Germline V gene sequence: CDR1 MNHEY, CDR2 SVGEGT. V shed 2 bases and J shed 6 bases, with 8 bases lying between them. This CDR3 comprises 13 residues. CDR3 sequence reads: CASSYEGIQPQHF. In DNA form, the CDR3 reads TGTGCCAGCAGTTACGAGGGAATTCAGCCCCAGCATTTT.

Notes on this clone: Other DNA variants within this sample encode the same CDR3. V and J are TRBV5-4 and TRBJ2-7, with 9 bases matching TRBD1. The CDR3 spans 14 residues. V dropped 5 bases and J dropped 6; count of bases not matched to a gene: 9. The germline gives CDR1 SGHNT, CDR2 YYREEE (reference sequence). The CDR3 coding sequence is TGTGCCAGCAGGCTCGGGACAGGGAGGGGCGAGCAGTACTTC. It codes for CASRLGTGRGEQYF.

The V gene is TRBV5-1, the J gene TRBJ1-2; 8 bases agree with TRBD1. Germline-derived CDR1 and CDR2 are SGHRS and YFSETQ. The CDR3 is made up of 14 amino acids. The V and J ends lost 2 bases and 8 bases, in that order; junction bases with no gene match: 8. This CDR3 reads CASSFQGAGEGYTF. Written as DNA, the CDR3 is TGCGCCAGCAGCTTTCAGGGGGCCGGGGAAGGCTACACCTTC.

There are a few counts of this clone. J is TRBJ2-5 and V is TRBV3-1 (or the pseudogene TRBV3-2); 7 bases fit TRBD1. The CDR3 runs to 15 residues. V was pared by 4 bases and J by 5 bases, with 10 bases of the junction left unmatched. Germline CDR1 and CDR2: LGHDT and YNNKEL (reference sequence). CDR3: CASSLGRQGRETQYF. Here the CDR3 DNA reads TGTGCCAGCAGCCTAGGACGACAGGGCCGGGAGACCCAGTACTTC.

The chain carries TRBV5-1 and TRBJ2-7; 16 bases are a match to TRBD2. From germline, CDR1 is SGHRS and CDR2 YFSETQ. The CDR3 length is 16 residues. J lost 7 bases, V lost 4 bases, and 8 bases had no gene match. CDR3 bases: TGCGCCAGCAGCGAGGGGACTAGCGGGGGGGCTAGGGAGCAGTACTTC. This gives the protein CASSEGTSGGAREQYF.

The sample holds one count of this clone. The genes are TRBV12-5 and TRBJ2-6; D not resolved. The V end was cut by 8 bases, the J end by 0 bases, with 5 bases between. CDR1 and CDR2 from the germline V gene are LGHNT and FRNRAP. The CDR3 contains 13 residues. The CDR3 DNA is TGTGCTAGTTTGAGCTCTGGGGCCAACGTCCTGACTTTC. It yields the protein CASLSSGANVLTF.

V is TRBV13 and J is TRBJ1-3, with TRBD1 matching over 10 bases. V shed 3 bases and J 2 bases; nucleotides not matched to a gene: 4. From germline, CDR1 is PRHDT and CDR2 FYEKMQ (reference sequence). The CDR3 has 16 residues. CDR3 sequence: CASSFLGTGAGNTIYF. CDR3 nucleotide sequence: TGTGCCAGCAGCTTCCTCGGGACAGGGGCTGGAAACACCATATATTTT.

The CDR3 is CASSRQGSILDEQFF. The CDR3 DNA is TGTGCCAGCAGCCGACAGGGTTCGATCTTGGATGAGCAGTTCTTC. The rearrangement joins TRBV2 to TRBJ2-1; TRBD1 aligns across 7 bases. CDR1 SNHLY and CDR2 FYNNEI come from the germline V gene. The V gene end was trimmed by 6 bases and the J gene end by 8 bases; junction bases not matched to a gene: 13. The CDR3 totals 15 residues. Full variable domain (rest looked up from reference TRBV2 and TRBJ2-1): EPEVTQTPSHQVTQMGQEVILRCVPISNHLYFYWYRQILGQKVEFLVSFYNNEISEKSEIFDDQFSVERPDGSNFTLKIRSTKLEDSAMYFCASSRQGSILDEQFFGPGTRLTVL.

The sample holds a few counts of this clone. The rearrangement links TRBV18 to TRBJ2-1, with D possibly being TRBD1 (6 bases). Germline CDR1 KGHSH, CDR2 LQKENI. This CDR3 contains 13 residues. V was clipped by 4 bases and J by 5 bases, with 9 bases between them. CDR3 residues: CASSRDRNNEQFF. CDR3 DNA sequence: TGTGCCAGCTCACGCGACAGGAACAATGAGCAGTTCTTC.

In its sample, this clone was seen a few times. The chain uses TRBV12-5 and TRBJ2-7, with D perhaps TRBD1 (5 bases). This CDR3 comprises 14 residues. Germline V gene sequence: CDR1 LGHNT, CDR2 FRNRAP. The V and J ends lost 5 bases and 3 bases respectively, with 14 bases between them. The CDR3 bases are TGTGCTAGTGGTCCTCGGGCAGGGTACTACGAGCAGTACTTC. Translating gives CASGPRAGYYEQYF.

V and J are TRBV5-5 and TRBJ2-5; the D gene is possibly TRBD1 (5 bases). Per the germline V gene, CDR1 is SGHKS and CDR2 is YYEKEE (reference sequence). The CDR3 consists of 17 residues. Trimming pared 5 bases from V and 2 bases from J, leaving 22 bases between. CDR3 loop: CASSSPQGSRGQETQYF. The CDR3 nucleotides read TGTGCCAGCAGTTCACCCCAGGGAAGTAGGGGACAAGAGACCCAGTACTTC.

CDR3 sequence: CASSSSGQGSETQYF. Written as DNA, the CDR3 is TGCGCCAGCAGCTCCTCGGGACAGGGATCTGAGACCCAGTACTTC. The gene calls are TRBV5-1 and TRBJ2-5, with TRBD1 identical over 9 bases. The germline gives CDR1 SGHRS, CDR2 YFSETQ. This CDR3 has 15 residues. V shed 3 bases and J 5 bases; nucleotides not matched to a gene: 8.

This clone has just a few counts. V is TRBV19 and J is TRBJ2-1; 11 bases align to TRBD2. CDR1 is LNHDA, CDR2 SQIVND, per germline (reference sequence). This CDR3 is 15 amino acids long. The V gene end was trimmed by 6 bases and the J gene end by 8 bases; junction bases not matched to a gene: 9. The CDR3 sequence: CASSPSGRLRHEQFF. The DNA for the CDR3 is TGTGCCAGTAGCCCTAGCGGGAGGCTCCGGCATGAGCAGTTCTTC.

The rearrangement joins TRBV11-2 to TRBJ2-2, with D hard to call. Trimming shortened V by 4 bases and J by 3 bases, and 18 bases separated the two germline ends. There are 17 residues in the CDR3. CDR1 and CDR2 from the germline V gene are SGHAT and FQNNGV. The CDR3 loop reads CASSSATRSPYTGELFF. As DNA, the CDR3 is TGTGCCAGCAGCTCCGCGACAAGGTCCCCATACACCGGGGAGCTGTTTTTT.

The chain employs TRBV18 and TRBJ2-7; a possible D gene is TRBD1 (6 bases). The V end lost 4 bases, the J end lost 5 bases, and 12 bases lay between the germline ends. Germline V CDR1 and CDR2: KGHSH, LQKENI. The CDR3 has 13 amino acids. The CDR3 spells CASSRNRDDEQYF. In nucleotides, the CDR3 is TGTGCCAGCTCACGAAACAGGGACGACGAGCAGTACTTC. The variable domain in full, completed from reference TRBV18 and TRBJ2-7, reads NAGVMQNPRHLVRRRGQEARLRCSPMKGHSHVYWYRQLPEEGLKFMVYLQKENIIDESGMPKERFSAEFPKEGPSILRIQQVVRGDSAAYFCASSRNRDDEQYFGPGTRLTVT.

The V gene is TRBV3-1 (or the pseudogene TRBV3-2), the J gene TRBJ1-3; tentatively, D is TRBD1 (6 bases). The CDR3 consists of 13 residues. Trimming removed 6 bases from V and 1 base from J, with 7 bases in between. Germline CDR1 LGHDT, CDR2 YNNKEL (reference sequence). The CDR3 DNA reads TGTGCCAGCAGAACAGGGTCTGGAAACACCATATATTTT. Protein product: CASRTGSGNTIYF.